This T cell receptor (beta chain) was sequenced for a study of OX40 agonist ivuxolimab in advanced cancers. Regarding the study as a whole: Which antigen the expanded peripheral T cells recognized is unknown.

V shed 3 bases and J 1 base; nucleotides not matched to a gene: 6. This CDR3 is built from 16 residues. The germline V gene has CDR1 SGHNT and CDR2 YYREEE (reference sequence). Generated by immunoSEQ multiplex PCR, the TCRdb table keeps only in-frame clones and is missing some. Seen here are tens of thousands of clones, about 93% observed once, and the top ten hold around 0.39%. A note on this clone: No antigen is known for it.

This TCR was recovered from an adult with an advanced solid tumor such as melanoma, head and neck, liver or kidney cancer. This rearrangement joins TRBV5-4 to TRBJ2-5; TRBD2 matches at 10 bases. The source was CD4+ or CD8+ T cells sorted from blood, collected in a trial of the OX40 agonist ivuxolimab. In DNA form, the CDR3 reads TGTGCCAGCAGCTCGCAGCGGGGGGGTTTCCAAGAGACCCAGTACTTC. Its translation: CASSSQRGGFQETQYF.